This TCR beta chain was recovered during a study of shared clonotypes between healthy human individuals. Germline V lookup: CDR1 SGHTA, CDR2 FQGNSA. This CDR3 is 14 amino acids long. Trimming took off 2 bases at V and 3 bases at J, with 8 bases between the two ends. Terminally differentiated effector memory CD45RA+ cells were excluded from the naive CD8 cells, which were CD45RO-negative and positively selected for CCR7. Using immunoSEQ multiplex PCR, the repertoire was profiled, and TCRdb retains in-frame clones only, with some absent. This sample has hundreds of thousands of clones, with about 90% found just once.

The chain joins TRBV7-2 to TRBJ2-1, with D hard to call. Sequenced: naive CD8+ T cells sorted from blood. The sequence derives from a man in his thirties or forties in good health. The chain's CDR3 is CASSLRSNYNEQFF. CDR3 bases: TGTGCCAGCAGCTTAAGGTCCAACTACAATGAGCAGTTCTTC.